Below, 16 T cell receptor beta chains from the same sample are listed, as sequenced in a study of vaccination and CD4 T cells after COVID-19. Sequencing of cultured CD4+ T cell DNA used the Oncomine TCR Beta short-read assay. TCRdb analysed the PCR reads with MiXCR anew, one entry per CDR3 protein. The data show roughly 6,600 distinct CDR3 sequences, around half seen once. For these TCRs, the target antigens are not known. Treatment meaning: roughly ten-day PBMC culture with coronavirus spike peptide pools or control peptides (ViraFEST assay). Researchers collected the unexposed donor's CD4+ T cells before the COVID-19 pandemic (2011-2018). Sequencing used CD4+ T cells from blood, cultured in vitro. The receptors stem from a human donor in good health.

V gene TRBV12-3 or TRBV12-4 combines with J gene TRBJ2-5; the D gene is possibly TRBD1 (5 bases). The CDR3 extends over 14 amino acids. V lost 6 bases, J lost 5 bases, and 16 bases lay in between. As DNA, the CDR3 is TGTGCCAGCAGCTTTGGGGCCCAAGGGGAGACCCAGTACTTC. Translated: CASSFGAQGETQYF.

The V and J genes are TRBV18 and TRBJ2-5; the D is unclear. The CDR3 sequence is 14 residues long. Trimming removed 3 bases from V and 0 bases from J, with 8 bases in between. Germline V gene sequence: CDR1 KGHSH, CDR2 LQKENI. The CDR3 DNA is TGTGCCAGCTCACCGAGTCGGAACCAAGAGACCCAGTACTTC. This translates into CASSPSRNQETQYF.

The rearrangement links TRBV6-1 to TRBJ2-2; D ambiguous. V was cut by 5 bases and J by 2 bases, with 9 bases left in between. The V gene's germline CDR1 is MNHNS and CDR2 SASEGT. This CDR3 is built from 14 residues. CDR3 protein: CASSIQDNTGELFF. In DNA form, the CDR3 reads TGTGCCAGCAGTATCCAGGATAACACCGGGGAGCTGTTTTTT.

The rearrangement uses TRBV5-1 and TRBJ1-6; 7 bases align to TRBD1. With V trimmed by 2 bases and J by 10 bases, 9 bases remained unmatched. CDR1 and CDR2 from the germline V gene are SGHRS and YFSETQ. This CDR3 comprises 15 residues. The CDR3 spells CASSFGQAGGSPLHF. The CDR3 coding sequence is TGCGCCAGCAGCTTCGGACAGGCCGGCGGGTCACCCCTCCACTTT.

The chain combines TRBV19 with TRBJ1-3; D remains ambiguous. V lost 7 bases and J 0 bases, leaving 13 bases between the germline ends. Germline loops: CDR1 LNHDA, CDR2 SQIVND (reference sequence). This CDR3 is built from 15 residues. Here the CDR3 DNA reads TGTGCCAGTAAGATCGGGCAGTACTCTGGAAACACCATATATTTT. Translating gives CASKIGQYSGNTIYF. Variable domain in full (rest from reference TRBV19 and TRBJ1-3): DGGITQSPKYLFRKEGQNVTLSCEQNLNHDAMYWYRQDPGQGLRLIYYSQIVNDFQKGDIAEGYSVSREKKESFPLTVTSAQKNPTAFYLCASKIGQYSGNTIYFGEGSWLTVV.

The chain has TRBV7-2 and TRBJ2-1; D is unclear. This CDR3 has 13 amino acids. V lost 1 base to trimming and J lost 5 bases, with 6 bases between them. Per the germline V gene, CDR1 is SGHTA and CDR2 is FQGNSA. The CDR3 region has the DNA TGTGCCAGCAGCTTAGGGCTAAACAATGAGCAGTTCTTC. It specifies CASSLGLNNEQFF.

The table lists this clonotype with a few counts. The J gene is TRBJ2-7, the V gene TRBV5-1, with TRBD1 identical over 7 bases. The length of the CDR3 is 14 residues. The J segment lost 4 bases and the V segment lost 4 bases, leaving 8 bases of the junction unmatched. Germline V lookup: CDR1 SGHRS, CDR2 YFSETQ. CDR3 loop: CASSETGFIYEQYF. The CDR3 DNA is TGCGCCAGCAGCGAGACAGGGTTCATTTACGAGCAGTACTTC.

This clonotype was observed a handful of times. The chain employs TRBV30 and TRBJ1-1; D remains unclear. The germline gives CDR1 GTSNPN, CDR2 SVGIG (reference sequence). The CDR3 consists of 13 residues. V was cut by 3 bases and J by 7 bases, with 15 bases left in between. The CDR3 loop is CAWSDWVYDEAFF. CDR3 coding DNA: TGTGCCTGGAGCGACTGGGTATATGATGAAGCTTTCTTT.

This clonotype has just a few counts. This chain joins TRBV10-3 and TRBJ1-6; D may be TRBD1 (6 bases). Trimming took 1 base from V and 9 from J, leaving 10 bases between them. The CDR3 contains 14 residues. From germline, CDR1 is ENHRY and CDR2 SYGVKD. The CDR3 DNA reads TGTGCCATCAGTGAGTTTACAGGGAGTTCACCCCTCCACTTT. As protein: CAISEFTGSSPLHF.

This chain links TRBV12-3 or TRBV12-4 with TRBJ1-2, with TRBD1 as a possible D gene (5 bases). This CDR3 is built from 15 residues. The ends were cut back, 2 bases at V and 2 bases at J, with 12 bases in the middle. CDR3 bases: TGTGCCAGCAGTTTATTGCCGGGACCCAACTATGGCTACACCTTC. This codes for CASSLLPGPNYGYTF.

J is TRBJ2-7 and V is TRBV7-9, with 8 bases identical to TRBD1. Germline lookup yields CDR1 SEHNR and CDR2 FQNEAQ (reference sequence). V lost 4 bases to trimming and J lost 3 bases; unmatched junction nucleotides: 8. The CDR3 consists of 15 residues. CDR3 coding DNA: TGTGCCAGCAGCTCACCGACAGGGGCCATCTACGAGCAGTACTTC. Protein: CASSSPTGAIYEQYF.

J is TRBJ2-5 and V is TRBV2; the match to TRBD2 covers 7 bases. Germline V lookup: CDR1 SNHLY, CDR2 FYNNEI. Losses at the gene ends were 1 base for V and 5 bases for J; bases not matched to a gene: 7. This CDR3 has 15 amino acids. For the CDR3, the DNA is TGTGCCAGCAGTGAAGATGGCGGGGGAGGGGAGACCCAGTACTTC. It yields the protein CASSEDGGGGETQYF. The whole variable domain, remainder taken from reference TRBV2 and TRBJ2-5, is EPEVTQTPSHQVTQMGQEVILRCVPISNHLYFYWYRQILGQKVEFLVSFYNNEISEKSEIFDDQFSVERPDGSNFTLKIRSTKLEDSAMYFCASSEDGGGGETQYFGPGTRLLVL.

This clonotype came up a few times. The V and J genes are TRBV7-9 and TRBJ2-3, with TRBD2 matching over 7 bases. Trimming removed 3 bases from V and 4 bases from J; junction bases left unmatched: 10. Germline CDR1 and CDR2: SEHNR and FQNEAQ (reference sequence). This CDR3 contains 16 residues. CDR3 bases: TGTGCCAGCAGCTTTGGGGGGGTTCTTAACTCAGATACGCAGTATTTT. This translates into CASSFGGVLNSDTQYF.

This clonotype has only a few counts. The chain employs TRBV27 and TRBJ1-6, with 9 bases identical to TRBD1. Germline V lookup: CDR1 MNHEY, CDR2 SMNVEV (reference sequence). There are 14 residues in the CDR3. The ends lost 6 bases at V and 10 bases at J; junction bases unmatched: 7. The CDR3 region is CASRPGQGRSPLHF. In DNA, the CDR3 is TGTGCCAGCAGACCGGGACAGGGTCGATCACCCCTCCACTTT.

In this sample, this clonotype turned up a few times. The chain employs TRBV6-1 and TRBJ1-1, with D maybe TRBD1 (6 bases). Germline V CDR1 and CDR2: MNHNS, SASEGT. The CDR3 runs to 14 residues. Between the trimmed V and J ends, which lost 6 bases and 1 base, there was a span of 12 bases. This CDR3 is CASSHRTANTEAFF. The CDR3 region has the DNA TGTGCCAGCAGCCACCGGACAGCGAACACTGAAGCTTTCTTT.

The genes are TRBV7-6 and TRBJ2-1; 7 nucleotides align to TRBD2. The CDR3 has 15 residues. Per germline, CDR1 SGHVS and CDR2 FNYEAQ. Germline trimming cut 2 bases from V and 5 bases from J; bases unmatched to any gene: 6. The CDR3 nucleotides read TGTGCCAGCAGCTTACCGGCGGGGGTAAACAATGAGCAGTTCTTC. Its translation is CASSLPAGVNNEQFF.